This passage covers 8 T cell receptor beta chains from one sample sequenced in a study of T cells in Graves' hyperthyroidism and ophthalmopathy. Amplification of TCR beta CDR3 regions used RNA as the template. TCR CDR3 underwent first-round RT-PCR with the HTBI primer set. TCRdb ran MiXCR on the multiplex PCR reads and lists one entry per CDR3 protein. The table lists 550,000 to 600,000 distinct CDR3 sequences, 12% to 15% of them singletons, with around 7% in the top ten. The specimen was blood. The receptors were sampled from a woman younger than 35 with Graves' ophthalmopathy.

V gene TRBV30 combines with J gene TRBJ2-1, with D possibly being TRBD1 or TRBD2 (6 bases each). The CDR3 is made up of 14 amino acids. Germline V gene sequence: CDR1 GTSNPN, CDR2 SVGIG (reference sequence). Trimming removed 5 bases at V and 0 bases at J, with 11 bases between. CDR3 nucleotide sequence: TGTGCCTGGTGGGGGGACAACTCCTACAATGAGCAGTTCTTC. Translating it yields CAWWGDNSYNEQFF.

This clonotype has a count of ten or more. The chain joins TRBV10-3 to TRBJ2-7; 10 bases map to TRBD1. The V gene end was trimmed by 5 bases and the J gene end by 2 bases; junction bases not matched to a gene: 3. Germline CDR1 ENHRY, CDR2 SYGVKD. CDR3 length equals 14 residues. The DNA for the CDR3 is TGTGCCATCAGTTCAGGGACAGGGGCCTACGAGCAGTACTTC. Its translation: CAISSGTGAYEQYF.

A few counts support this clonotype. This sequence joins TRBV6-5 and TRBJ1-2, with 10 bases fitting TRBD1. Looked up from germline, CDR1 is MNHEY and CDR2 is SVGAGI. With V trimmed by 2 bases and J by 5 bases, 2 bases remained unmatched. CDR3 size: 14 residues. DNA of the CDR3: TGTGCCAGCAGTTACCAGGGACAGGGGTATGGCTACACCTTC. Amino acids: CASSYQGQGYGYTF.

This clonotype was picked up a small number of times. The chain joins TRBV9 to TRBJ1-2; perhaps TRBD1 as D (6 bases). The CDR3 totals 12 residues. V was trimmed by 6 bases and J by 3 bases, leaving 9 bases between them. The V gene's germline CDR1 is SGDLS and CDR2 YYNGEE. The CDR3 DNA reads as TGTGCCAGCAAAGCAGGGGACTATGGCTACACCTTC. Residues: CASKAGDYGYTF.

This clonotype was counted many times. This rearrangement joins TRBV12-3 or TRBV12-4 to TRBJ2-2, with D possibly being TRBD2 (5 bases). V was clipped by 6 bases and J by 7 bases, with 9 bases between them. This CDR3 comprises 12 residues. This chain's CDR3 is CASRLVFGELFF. Written as DNA, the CDR3 is TGTGCCAGCAGACTAGTGTTCGGGGAGCTGTTTTTT.

This clonotype occurred many times. The chain employs TRBV20-1 and TRBJ2-3; 9 nucleotides match TRBD2. This CDR3 has 14 amino acids. J gave up 2 bases and V 6 bases, and 6 bases lay outside the gene matches. The V gene's germline CDR1 is DFQATT and CDR2 SNEGSKA (reference sequence). CDR3 sequence (DNA): TGCAGTGCCTCTCTAGCGGGACCCACAGATACGCAGTATTTT. Translation: CSASLAGPTDTQYF.

In its sample, this clonotype was seen many times. V is TRBV7-2 and J is TRBJ2-7, with TRBD2 as a possible D gene (6 bases). Trimming stripped 0 bases from V and 0 bases from J, with 15 bases between. CDR3 length equals 17 residues. Germline V gene lookup returns CDR1 SGHTA and CDR2 FQGNSA. The DNA for the CDR3 is TGTGCCAGCAGCTTAGCGCTGGGCGGGGCTAGCTCCTACGAGCAGTACTTC. Residues: CASSLALGGASSYEQYF.

This clonotype has a count of ten or more. The rearrangement joins TRBV11-2 to TRBJ2-3; 9 bases align to TRBD2. The V gene's germline CDR1 is SGHAT and CDR2 FQNNGV. The CDR3 is 16 residues long. Trimming at V came to 1 base and at J to 3 bases, leaving 5 bases not matched to a gene. CDR3 DNA: TGTGCCAGCAGCTTAGGGGCGGGACTAGCAACAGATACGCAGTATTTT. Protein product: CASSLGAGLATDTQYF.